This TCR beta chain was identified in a study of T cells in Graves' hyperthyroidism and ophthalmopathy. General observations from the study: Ophthalmopathy was told apart from stable hyperthyroidism by a 13 V-J model. Blood also contained most expanded thyroid clonotypes above 0.001.

It was RNA transcripts that yielded the amplified TCR beta CDR3 regions. Primed by the HTBI set, a first-round RT-PCR was run on the TCR CDR3. TCRdb itself ran the multiplex PCR reads through MiXCR, one entry per CDR3 protein. The data hold 700,000 or so distinct CDR3 sequences, with around 15% observed a single time. Germline V gene data show CDR1 as SGHTA and CDR2 as FQGTGA. Losses at the gene ends were 6 bases for V and 6 bases for J; bases not matched to a gene: 4. The CDR3 contains 12 residues. This clonotype was counted many times. Its antigen remains unknown. V gene TRBV7-3 combines with J gene TRBJ2-7; 8 bases fit TRBD1. The origin of this receptor is a man aged 18 to 30 with Graves' hyperthyroidism. Sequencing used blood. CDR3 protein: CASSFTGGEQYF. CDR3 coding DNA: TGTGCCAGCAGTTTTACAGGGGGCGAGCAGTACTTC. Supplemented by reference TRBV7-3 and TRBJ2-7, the full variable domain reads GAGVSQTPSNKVTEKGKYVELRCDPISGHTALYWYRQSLGQGPEFLIYFQGTGAADDSGLPNDRFFAVRPEGSVSTLKIQRTERGDSAVYLCASSFTGGEQYFGPGTRLTVT.